This is a list of T cell receptor beta chains from one sample in a study of blood T cell repertoires in COVID-19. The assay was immunoSEQ multiplex PCR, and TCRdb's table has in-frame clones only and misses some. The data hold about 150,000 clones, with 70% to 90% observed a single time. The sequenced sample consisted of peripheral blood. The receptors originated from a man between 60 and 70 years old with COVID-19, enrolled during active disease. The CDR3 runs from the conserved cysteine through the conserved F or W. The order of the fields is V gene, J gene, D gene, clone size, CDR3 protein, CDR3 DNA. D genes are given only for firm matches. The size field is filled for only some rows; it gives once, few, many or a size class.

v_call: TRBV7-6
j_call: TRBJ2-5
d_call: .
clone_size: .
cdr3_aa: CASSLGFASQETQYF
cdr3_nt: TGTGCCAGCAGCTTAGGATTCGCCAGCCAAGAGACCCAGTACTTC

v_call: TRBV7-9
j_call: TRBJ2-5
d_call: TRBD1
clone_size: .
cdr3_aa: CASSEGGFGETQYF
cdr3_nt: TGTGCCAGCAGTGAAGGGGGCTTTGGAGAGACCCAGTACTTC

v_call: TRBV9
j_call: TRBJ1-2
d_call: .
clone_size: .
cdr3_aa: CASSVARGANYGYTF
cdr3_nt: TGTGCCAGCAGCGTAGCGCGGGGCGCGAACTATGGCTACACCTTC

v_call: TRBV7-2
j_call: TRBJ2-7
d_call: .
clone_size: .
cdr3_aa: CASSLGRTFYEQYF
cdr3_nt: TGTGCCAGCAGCTTAGGGCGGACTTTCTACGAGCAGTACTTC

v_call: TRBV2
j_call: TRBJ1-5
d_call: .
clone_size: .
cdr3_aa: CASTLVGGTTQPQHF
cdr3_nt: TGTGCCAGCACCCTGGTGGGGGGGACTACCCAGCCCCAGCATTTT

v_call: TRBV7-2
j_call: TRBJ2-3
d_call: TRBD2
clone_size: .
cdr3_aa: CASSFGSGSVTDTQYF
cdr3_nt: TGTGCCAGCAGCTTTGGTAGCGGGAGCGTTACAGATACGCAGTATTTT

v_call: TRBV6-6
j_call: TRBJ1-5
d_call: .
clone_size: .
cdr3_aa: CASSYSEFAQPQHF
cdr3_nt: TGTGCCAGCAGTTACTCGGAGTTCGCTCAGCCCCAGCATTTT

v_call: TRBV5-1
j_call: TRBJ2-7
d_call: .
clone_size: once
cdr3_aa: CASSPRGDYEQYF
cdr3_nt: TGCGCCAGCAGTCCCAGGGGGGACTACGAGCAGTACTTC

v_call: TRBV2
j_call: TRBJ2-7
d_call: .
clone_size: .
cdr3_aa: CASKSNSYEQYF
cdr3_nt: TGTGCCAGCAAATCAAACTCCTACGAGCAGTACTTC

v_call: TRBV6-2/TRBV6-3
j_call: TRBJ2-1
d_call: TRBD2
clone_size: .
cdr3_aa: CASSYSTGTSGLGNEQFF
cdr3_nt: TGTGCCAGCAGTTACTCGACTGGGACTAGCGGGCTGGGGAATGAGCAGTTCTTC

v_call: TRBV3-1/TRBV3-2
j_call: TRBJ2-6
d_call: .
clone_size: .
cdr3_aa: CASTPGPARVAGANVLTF
cdr3_nt: TGTGCCAGCACCCCCGGGCCGGCCAGGGTGGCAGGGGCCAACGTCCTGACTTTC

v_call: TRBV7-2
j_call: TRBJ1-3
d_call: .
clone_size: once
cdr3_aa: CASSGQRSGNTIYF
cdr3_nt: TGTGCCAGCAGCGGACAGCGCTCTGGAAACACCATATATTTT

v_call: TRBV6-5
j_call: TRBJ1-2
d_call: .
clone_size: .
cdr3_aa: CASSDTRGYGYTF
cdr3_nt: TGTGCCAGCAGCGACACCCGGGGCTATGGCTACACCTTC

v_call: TRBV9
j_call: TRBJ1-2
d_call: TRBD1
clone_size: .
cdr3_aa: CASSRTGGYGYTF
cdr3_nt: TGTGCCAGCAGCCGGACAGGGGGCTATGGCTACACCTTC

v_call: TRBV7-3
j_call: TRBJ2-1
d_call: TRBD1
clone_size: few
cdr3_aa: CASSWQGQGARNEQFF
cdr3_nt: TGTGCCAGCAGCTGGCAGGGACAGGGGGCGCGGAATGAGCAGTTCTTC

v_call: TRBV19
j_call: TRBJ1-5
d_call: TRBD1
clone_size: .
cdr3_aa: CASRTGAGNQPQHF
cdr3_nt: TGTGCCAGTAGGACAGGGGCCGGCAATCAGCCCCAGCATTTT

v_call: TRBV7-2
j_call: TRBJ2-2
d_call: TRBD2
clone_size: .
cdr3_aa: CASSLTSGLTGELFF
cdr3_nt: TGTGCCAGCAGCTTAACTAGCGGTTTGACCGGGGAGCTGTTTTTT

v_call: TRBV11-2
j_call: TRBJ2-1
d_call: TRBD2
clone_size: .
cdr3_aa: CASSLGTSGSAFF
cdr3_nt: TGTGCCAGCAGCCTTGGGACTAGCGGGAGTGCGTTCTTC

v_call: TRBV12-3/TRBV12-4
j_call: TRBJ1-2
d_call: .
clone_size: .
cdr3_aa: CASSPTGSAGYTF
cdr3_nt: TGTGCCAGCAGTCCCACAGGGTCGGCTGGCTACACCTTC

v_call: TRBV7-8
j_call: TRBJ1-1
d_call: .
clone_size: .
cdr3_aa: CASSSGQPNTEAFF
cdr3_nt: TGTGCCAGCAGCTCAGGACAGCCGAACACTGAAGCTTTCTTT

v_call: TRBV3-1/TRBV3-2
j_call: TRBJ1-2
d_call: .
clone_size: few
cdr3_aa: CASSPPYEGSYGYTF
cdr3_nt: TGTGCCAGCAGCCCTCCTTACGAGGGTAGCTATGGCTACACCTTC

v_call: TRBV7-2
j_call: TRBJ1-3
d_call: .
clone_size: .
cdr3_aa: CASSLGPSGNTIYF
cdr3_nt: TGTGCCAGCAGCTTAGGGCCCTCTGGAAACACCATATATTTT

v_call: TRBV28
j_call: TRBJ1-2
d_call: .
clone_size: .
cdr3_aa: CASSFVIIARGGYTF
cdr3_nt: TGTGCCAGCAGTTTTGTAATTATAGCCAGGGGAGGCTACACCTTC

v_call: TRBV10-3
j_call: TRBJ2-3
d_call: .
clone_size: .
cdr3_aa: CAISWTYTDTQYF
cdr3_nt: TGTGCCATCAGCTGGACTTACACAGATACGCAGTATTTT

v_call: TRBV15
j_call: TRBJ2-1
d_call: TRBD2
clone_size: .
cdr3_aa: CATSREVAGGNNEQFF
cdr3_nt: TGTGCCACCAGCAGAGAAGTGGCGGGGGGAAACAATGAGCAGTTCTTC

v_call: TRBV18
j_call: TRBJ1-3
d_call: .
clone_size: .
cdr3_aa: CASSLKVATATSSGNTIYF
cdr3_nt: TGTGCCAGCTCACTTAAGGTCGCGACAGCAACGAGCTCTGGAAACACCATATATTTT

v_call: TRBV20-1
j_call: TRBJ2-1
d_call: .
clone_size: .
cdr3_aa: CSASSQDSYNEQFF
cdr3_nt: TGCAGTGCTAGTTCCCAGGACTCCTACAATGAGCAGTTCTTC

v_call: TRBV30
j_call: TRBJ1-6
d_call: .
clone_size: .
cdr3_aa: CAWTPGGNSPLHF
cdr3_nt: TGTGCCTGGACGCCGGGAGGGAATTCACCCCTCCACTTT

v_call: TRBV19
j_call: TRBJ1-4
d_call: .
clone_size: .
cdr3_aa: CASIAWGGGEKLFF
cdr3_nt: TGTGCCAGTATTGCCTGGGGGGGCGGCGAAAAACTGTTTTTT

v_call: TRBV5-6
j_call: TRBJ1-1
d_call: .
clone_size: .
cdr3_aa: CASSLPTENTEAFF
cdr3_nt: TGTGCCAGCAGCTTGCCCACAGAAAACACTGAAGCTTTCTTT

v_call: TRBV2
j_call: TRBJ2-7
d_call: .
clone_size: few
cdr3_aa: CASSGVSRGEQYF
cdr3_nt: TGTGCCAGCAGTGGGGTCTCACGGGGTGAGCAGTACTTC

v_call: TRBV6-5
j_call: TRBJ1-2
d_call: .
clone_size: .
cdr3_aa: CASSYPEEGLYGYTF
cdr3_nt: TGTGCCAGCAGTTACCCAGAGGAGGGGCTCTATGGCTACACCTTC

v_call: TRBV5-8
j_call: TRBJ1-4
d_call: TRBD1
clone_size: .
cdr3_aa: CASSIGQEWTNEKLFF
cdr3_nt: TGTGCCAGCAGCATTGGACAGGAGTGGACTAATGAAAAACTGTTTTTT

v_call: TRBV10-3
j_call: TRBJ2-1
d_call: TRBD1
clone_size: .
cdr3_aa: CALGTGQGLNNEQFF
cdr3_nt: TGTGCCCTAGGAACGGGACAGGGATTGAACAATGAGCAGTTCTTC

v_call: TRBV18
j_call: TRBJ2-3
d_call: TRBD2
clone_size: .
cdr3_aa: CASSPPGGGISDTQYF
cdr3_nt: TGTGCCAGCTCACCGCCCGGCGGGGGGATCTCAGATACGCAGTATTTT

v_call: TRBV11-3
j_call: TRBJ1-5
d_call: .
clone_size: .
cdr3_aa: CASSLGQSQPQHF
cdr3_nt: TGTGCCAGCAGCTTAGGACAGAGTCAGCCCCAGCATTTT

v_call: TRBV29-1
j_call: TRBJ2-7
d_call: .
clone_size: .
cdr3_aa: CSVMGGAAYEQYF
cdr3_nt: TGCAGCGTCATGGGCGGAGCGGCCTACGAGCAGTACTTC

v_call: TRBV5-6
j_call: TRBJ1-2
d_call: .
clone_size: .
cdr3_aa: CASSWEEFGSGYGYTF
cdr3_nt: TGTGCCAGCAGCTGGGAGGAATTTGGTTCGGGCTATGGCTACACCTTC

v_call: TRBV4-3
j_call: TRBJ1-4
d_call: .
clone_size: .
cdr3_aa: CASSPGEGSNEKLFF
cdr3_nt: TGCGCCAGCAGCCCCGGGGAGGGCTCTAATGAAAAACTGTTTTTT

v_call: TRBV18
j_call: TRBJ1-3
d_call: .
clone_size: .
cdr3_aa: CASSPVTGSGNTIYF
cdr3_nt: TGTGCCAGCTCACCTGTTACAGGGAGTGGAAACACCATATATTTT

v_call: TRBV11-3
j_call: TRBJ2-3
d_call: TRBD2
clone_size: .
cdr3_aa: CASSVSGGLSDTQYF
cdr3_nt: TGTGCCAGCAGCGTTAGCGGGGGGTTGTCCGATACGCAGTATTTT

v_call: TRBV6-2/TRBV6-3
j_call: TRBJ1-3
d_call: TRBD1
clone_size: .
cdr3_aa: CASSARTGTTGNTIYF
cdr3_nt: TGTGCCAGCAGTGCCCGGACAGGGACAACGGGAAACACCATATATTTT

v_call: TRBV7-9
j_call: TRBJ1-2
d_call: .
clone_size: .
cdr3_aa: CASSLPGVSYGYTF
cdr3_nt: TGTGCCAGCAGCCTCCCCGGAGTCAGCTATGGCTACACCTTC

v_call: TRBV7-2
j_call: TRBJ1-2
d_call: .
clone_size: .
cdr3_aa: CASSLPGRAGNGYTF
cdr3_nt: TGTGCCAGCAGCCTTCCGGGCCGGGCGGGAAATGGCTACACCTTC

v_call: TRBV9
j_call: TRBJ2-7
d_call: TRBD1
clone_size: .
cdr3_aa: CARGTGTGTSYEQYF
cdr3_nt: TGTGCCAGGGGAACCGGGACAGGTACCTCCTACGAGCAGTACTTC

v_call: TRBV7-8
j_call: TRBJ2-5
d_call: .
clone_size: few
cdr3_aa: CASSFGDKETQYF
cdr3_nt: TGTGCCAGCAGCTTCGGGGACAAAGAGACCCAGTACTTC

v_call: TRBV27
j_call: TRBJ1-6
d_call: TRBD1
clone_size: .
cdr3_aa: CASSRVTGGQGSPLHF
cdr3_nt: TGTGCCAGCAGTCGGGTAACAGGGGGTCAAGGTTCACCCCTCCACTTT

v_call: TRBV19
j_call: TRBJ1-3
d_call: TRBD1
clone_size: .
cdr3_aa: CASSINHLGQLSGNTIYF
cdr3_nt: TGTGCCAGTAGTATAAACCACCTGGGACAGCTCTCTGGAAACACCATATATTTT

v_call: TRBV6-4
j_call: TRBJ1-2
d_call: TRBD1
clone_size: .
cdr3_aa: CASSEDREGYGYTF
cdr3_nt: TGTGCCAGCAGTGAGGACAGGGAGGGCTATGGCTACACCTTC

v_call: TRBV20-1
j_call: TRBJ1-2
d_call: TRBD1
clone_size: .
cdr3_aa: CSAGTGITF
cdr3_nt: TGCAGTGCTGGGACAGGGATCACCTTC

v_call: TRBV5-1
j_call: TRBJ1-1
d_call: TRBD1
clone_size: .
cdr3_aa: CASSWEQGANTEAFF
cdr3_nt: TGCGCCAGCAGCTGGGAACAGGGGGCCAACACTGAAGCTTTCTTT

v_call: TRBV5-6
j_call: TRBJ2-2
d_call: TRBD1
clone_size: .
cdr3_aa: CASSLMGQQLNTGELFF
cdr3_nt: TGTGCCAGCAGCTTGATGGGACAGCAATTGAACACCGGGGAGCTGTTTTTT

v_call: TRBV4-3
j_call: TRBJ1-6
d_call: .
clone_size: .
cdr3_aa: CASSQDRGISPLHF
cdr3_nt: TGCGCCAGCAGCCAAGATAGAGGTATTTCACCCCTCCACTTT

v_call: TRBV27
j_call: TRBJ1-2
d_call: .
clone_size: .
cdr3_aa: CASSFSGGGYGYTF
cdr3_nt: TGTGCCAGCAGTTTCTCAGGAGGAGGCTATGGCTACACCTTC